Below are 2 T cell receptor beta chains sequenced from a single sample in a study of T cell repertoires and HLA-DP antigens. Which antigens these TCRs recognize remains unknown. Sequenced by immunoSEQ multiplex PCR; TCRdb stores in-frame clones only, minus some. The sample consists of almost 90,000 clones, roughly nine tenths of them appearing once. Input material: CD4+ T cells from PBMCs. Every receptor here comes from a man in his fifties or sixties in good health and CMV-seronegative.

J is TRBJ2-3 and V is TRBV19; TRBD2 matches 8 bases. V shed 10 bases, J shed 0 bases, and the junction held 12 bases outside the gene matches. CDR3 length: 16 residues. Germline V CDR1 and CDR2: LNHDA, SQIVND (reference sequence). The CDR3 coding sequence is TGTGCCACCCACCCTGTAGCGGGGCGAAGCACAGATACGCAGTATTTT. It encodes CATHPVAGRSTDTQYF.

The V and J genes are TRBV5-1 and TRBJ1-2, with a possible D match to TRBD1 (6 bases). Trimming left V 4 bases short and J 3 bases short, with 10 bases between. Germline V gene sequence: CDR1 SGHRS, CDR2 YFSETQ. The CDR3 is 13 amino acids. This CDR3 reads CASSPWTDYGYTF. The CDR3 nucleotides are TGCGCCAGCAGCCCTTGGACAGACTATGGCTACACCTTC.